This T cell receptor beta chain was identified during a study of early stage breast cancer tumors (dated by TCRdb to about 2017). Describing the broader study: Of the roughly 17 invasive breast tumors, around twelve were found to be estrogen receptor-positive, progesterone receptor-positive and HER2-negative. Across all samples, 2 million to 3 million templates representing roughly 1,100,000 unique clonotypes were detected. Eight of the 12 ER+/PR+/HER2- tumors were invasive ductal carcinomas, while the other four were invasive lobular carcinomas. A read coverage of roughly 10-fold per sample was achieved on average. Results and caveats for the whole study, not just this receptor: Compared with adjacent normal breast tissue, tumors had roughly 2.5-fold higher T cell density and higher clonality. Repertoires from blood resembled normal breast more closely than tumor, and using blood as a reference for each tissue separated tumor from normal in 14 of 16 patients. Bulk genomic DNA sequencing of unsorted cells missed chain pairing and functional markers such as CD4, CD8 and FOXP3. Enriched TCRB sequences shared across patients were mostly commonly generated sequences, unlikely to play an important role in the tumor microenvironment. Analysis by tumor subtype was prevented by the small cohort size.

Dicing about 18-50 mg of tumor tissue typically produced more than 3 ug of DNA. The study profiled bulk TCR beta-chain repertoires in matched peripheral blood, tumor and adjacent normal breast tissue taken from roughly 17 patients with early-stage breast cancer. Once resection was done, tumor tissue identified by eye was cut out and put into prechilled RNAlater. Tumor tissue (about 17-55 mg) was diced and homogenized in RLTplus buffer with beta-mercaptoethanol and antifoaming agent using a TissueLyser II. The Qiagen AllPrep DNA/RNA Mini kit was used for genomic DNA extraction. A remark on this clone: It lacks a known antigen. It has no much larger one-base neighbor in the sample; base qualities were not kept.

As encoded in the germline V gene, CDR1 is MGHRA while CDR2 is YSYEKL. CDR3 length: 15 amino acids, cysteine to phenylalanine. The read is trimmed to its CDR3 DNA, 45 bases read in frame from base 1. After removal of 1 base from V and 6 bases from J, the junction retains 4 bases not matched to a gene. Two independent genomic DNA replicates were amplified for each sample, with 0.5 ug used for blood and 1.5 ug for tumor or normal breast. TCRB sequencing of genomic DNA was carried out with the ImmunoSeq Intro kit according to the manufacturer's instructions. The multiplex PCR ran for 30 to 35 cycles using proprietary primers and spike-in control sequences for absolute quantification. Single-end 150-bp reads were used to sequence an 87-bp fragment spanning the CDR3 and the flanking V and J genes. Each lane of an Illumina MiSeq using version 3.0 chemistry carried seven multiplexed samples, with two replicates per sample. The authors' analysis ran thus. Raw data were processed by the vendor's proprietary pipeline, with both replicates merged into one result per sample. A clonotype was defined as productive rearrangements that share the same V-gene family, CDR3 amino acid sequence and J-gene segment. To compute clonality, the normalized Shannon entropy (Pielou evenness) of TCRB abundances was subtracted from 1. T cell density was estimated by dividing total templates by the number of input cells inferred from the DNA input amount. Recon, run with its default parameters, was used to estimate overall repertoire diversity and clonality. Clonotypes with over 0.1% abundance in tumor and at least 32-fold higher abundance in tumor than in normal breast were defined as tumor-enriched. TCRdb's version of the immuneACCESS table is confined to in-frame rearrangements and falls short of the full clone set. An unresolved V gene accounts for under half of the shortfall where checked; the remainder is of unknown origin. From that table come the V and J calls and clone size; the DNA was used to work out D and trimming. Within this sample are 20,000 to 30,000 clones, with 65% to 75% of them counted one time only. Around 9.4% of the sample comes from the top ten.

The sequence joins TRBV4-1 to TRBJ2-2; TRBD2 matches 8 bases in the middle. This TCR was recovered from a person in their sixties or seventies with breast cancer. Material: breast tumor tissue. The CDR3 region: CASSQGLAWAGELFF. The DNA sequence follows: TGCGCCAGCAGCCAAGGACTAGCGTGGGCCGGGGAGCTGTTTTTT.